Listed here is a single T cell receptor (beta chain). Germline V CDR1 and CDR2: SGHNT, YYREEE (reference sequence). The germline V and J ends were trimmed by 4 bases and 2 bases, with 14 bases remaining between them. The CDR3 runs 15 residues. Clones were read by immunoSEQ multiplex PCR, and TCRdb kept only the in-frame ones, dropping some. The table shows about 460,000 clones, with nearly 90% occurring only once. The sample originates from a study of Ad26.COV2.S vaccination and SARS-CoV-2 variants. Treatment here: around 19 received Ad26.COV2.S at low or high dose, single or two shots; 5 received placebo; per-sample allocation not given. The study sampled participants on day 63 after the first vaccine or placebo injection.

The chain links TRBV5-4 to TRBJ2-3, with a tentative D call TRBD2 (6 bases). The clonotype comes from a person between 18 and 59 years old who received the Ad26.COV2.S COVID-19 vaccine or a placebo. The sequencing used peripheral blood, collected in a trial of Ad26.COV2.S vaccine versus placebo. The CDR3 spells CASSRRVDNTDTQYF. Here the CDR3 DNA reads TGTGCCAGCAGCCGGAGGGTCGATAACACAGATACGCAGTATTTT. The full variable domain, completed using reference TRBV5-4 and TRBJ2-3, is ETGVTQSPTHLIKTRGQQVTLRCSSQSGHNTVSWYQQALGQGPQFIFQYYREEENGRGNFPPRFSGLQFPNYSSELNVNALELDDSALYLCASSRRVDNTDTQYFGPGTRLTVL.